This T cell receptor beta chain was identified during a study of T cells expressing NK-cell markers. Study at large: Sorted CD3+CD56+NKG2C+, CD3+CD56+NKG2C- and CD3+CD56-NKG2C+ T cells supplied TCR beta repertoires. Out of eight donors sequenced, seven tested HCMV-seropositive and the remaining one seronegative.

With UMIs, 5'RACE template switching was used to make TCR beta cDNA. TCRdb reanalyzed the 5' RACE reads and collapses them to one entry per CDR3 protein, without DNA. The sample has roughly 170,000 distinct CDR3 sequences, and its top ten clones hold about 18%. Study-wide results and limits: A few of the donors also had these clonotypes leading their CD3+CD56-NKG2C+ fraction.

Note on this clonotype: Its antigen is as yet unknown.

The TCR was taken from a woman aged 18 to 75 in good health. The sample comprised blood T cells: a sorted CD56 or NKG2C T cell subset, CD4+ or CD8+ T cells, or bulk PBMC T cells (not recorded which).

This CDR3 reads CASSQDPGSGANVLTF. The chain has TRBV3-1 and TRBJ2-6; TCRdb's D call, TRBD1, is unchecked because there is no DNA. The germline V gene has CDR1 LGHDT and CDR2 YNNKEL (reference sequence). The CDR3 has 16 residues.